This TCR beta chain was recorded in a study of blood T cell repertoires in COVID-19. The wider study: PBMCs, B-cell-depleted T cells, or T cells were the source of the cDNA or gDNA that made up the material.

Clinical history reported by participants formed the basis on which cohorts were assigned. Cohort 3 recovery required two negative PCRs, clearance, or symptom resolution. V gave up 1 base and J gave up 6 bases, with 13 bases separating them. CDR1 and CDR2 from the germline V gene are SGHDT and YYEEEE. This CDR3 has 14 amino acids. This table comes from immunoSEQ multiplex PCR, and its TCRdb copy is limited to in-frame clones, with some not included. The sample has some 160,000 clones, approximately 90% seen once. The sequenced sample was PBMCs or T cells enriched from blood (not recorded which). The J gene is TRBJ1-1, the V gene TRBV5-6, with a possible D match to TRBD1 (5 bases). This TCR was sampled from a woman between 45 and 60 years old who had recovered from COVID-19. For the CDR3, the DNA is TGTGCCAGCAGCTTGAACAGGTTATACTCTGAAGCTTTCTTT. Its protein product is CASSLNRLYSEAFF.